The T cell receptor (beta chain) described here comes from a study of breast tumors, draining lymph nodes, adjacent tissues. Germline loops: CDR1 MNHEY, CDR2 SVGEGT. The CDR3 sequence is 12 residues long. Deletions cut 6 bases from V and 5 bases from J, with 10 bases between. Samples came from axillary lymph nodes draining the breast cancer. TCRdb ran MiXCR on the multiplex PCR reads and lists one entry per CDR3 protein. The top ten clones hold roughly 2.7% of a sample with some 140,000 distinct CDR3 sequences, 20% to 25% of them seen once. On this clonotype: No antigen is known for it. This may stem from a read error, because a much larger clone lies one nucleotide away.

Whole-study findings and limits: Tumor TCR diversity was below lymph nodes but above nontumor tissue. Tumor T cell lymph node origin was a supported hypothesis, not proven. The data were judged consistent with most tumor T cells coming from lymph node and expanding in tumor. Compared with basal-like, luminal-like tumors shared significantly more repertoire with nontumor tissue.

The sample taken for sequencing was axillary lymph node tissue. The genes are TRBV6-2 or TRBV6-3 and TRBJ2-5; the D gene is possibly TRBD2 (6 bases). The TCR comes from a female donor with breast cancer. Some clones in this sample may be carry-over from other donors' samples. The CDR3 sequence is CASREGVETQYF. As DNA, the CDR3 is TGTGCCAGCAGGGAGGGCGTCGAGACCCAGTACTTC.